Following are 27 T cell receptor beta chains from one sample sequenced in a study of identical twins. TCRdb recomputed calls from the 5' RACE reads with MiXCR, one row per CDR3 protein. The sample yields 450,000 to 600,000 distinct CDR3 sequences, 20% to 25% seen once. Separately, the same data were catalogued under a study of yellow fever vaccine responses in identical twins.

Input material: CD4+ T cells sorted from blood. The origin of the receptors is a woman aged 18-29 years in good health.

V and J are TRBV20-1 and TRBJ1-4; possible D gene TRBD1, 5 bases. The CDR3 has 13 amino acids. Germline CDR1 and CDR2: DFQATT and SNEGSKA (reference sequence). CDR3 protein: CSAAGGWGEKLFF. The CDR3 DNA sequence: TGCAGCGCTGCCGGGGGATGGGGTGAAAAACTGTTTTTT.

Many counts were recorded for this clonotype. The chain carries TRBV20-1 and TRBJ2-7; D gene unclear. The length of the CDR3 is 11 residues. In germline, CDR1 is DFQATT, CDR2 SNEGSKA (reference sequence). Trimming took 3 bases from V and 6 from J, leaving 9 bases between them. CDR3 residues: CSASRQVEQYF. The CDR3 DNA reads TGCAGTGCTAGTCGTCAGGTCGAGCAGTACTTC.

The rearrangement uses TRBV20-1 and TRBJ1-6; TRBD1 might be the D (5 bases). This CDR3 contains 14 residues. Germline lookup yields CDR1 DFQATT and CDR2 SNEGSKA (reference sequence). V was trimmed by 1 base and J by 10 bases, leaving 14 bases between them. CDR3 coding DNA: TGCAGTGCTAGAGTCGGGCAGGGTGGGTCACCCCTCCACTTT. Translation gives CSARVGQGGSPLHF.

J is TRBJ2-1 and V is TRBV7-9, with 10 bases fitting TRBD1. The CDR3 length is 15 residues. V shed 5 bases, J shed 6 bases, and the junction held 7 bases outside the gene matches. Germline CDR1 is SEHNR and CDR2 is FQNEAQ (reference sequence). The CDR3: CASSARDRGGNEQFF. CDR3 bases: TGTGCCAGCAGCGCCCGGGACAGGGGTGGCAATGAGCAGTTCTTC.

This clonotype was seen a handful of times. The V and J genes are TRBV24-1 and TRBJ2-2, with 7 bases fitting TRBD2. Germline loops: CDR1 KGHDR, CDR2 SFDVKD. The CDR3 loop spans 18 amino acids. V dropped 6 bases and J dropped 4; count of bases not matched to a gene: 16. CDR3 amino acids: CATSRNSVGGSLTGELFF. The CDR3 nucleotides are TGTGCCACCAGTAGAAATTCGGTTGGCGGGAGTCTCACCGGGGAGCTGTTTTTT.

The chain has TRBV7-8 and TRBJ2-7; 7 bases line up with TRBD1. Per the germline V gene, CDR1 is SGHVS and CDR2 is FQNEAQ. This CDR3 is 15 amino acids long. V shed 5 bases and J 3 bases; nucleotides not matched to a gene: 10. The CDR3 DNA follows: TGTGCCAGCAGCCAAGACAGGGTAAGGGGCTACGAGCAGTACGTC. This encodes CASSQDRVRGYEQYV.

The rearrangement links TRBV14 to TRBJ2-1; D not resolved. This CDR3 spans 14 amino acids. The germline V and J ends were trimmed by 4 bases and 4 bases, with 11 bases remaining between them. Germline V lookup: CDR1 SGHDN, CDR2 FVKESK. The DNA for the CDR3 is TGTGCCAGCAGCCCGGAACGTCCATACAATGAGCAGTTCTTC. This translates into CASSPERPYNEQFF. Combining the CDR3 with reference TRBV14 and TRBJ2-1 gives the whole variable domain EAGVTQFPSHSVIEKGQTVTLRCDPISGHDNLYWYRRVMGKEIKFLLHFVKESKQDESGMPNNRFLAERTGGTYSTLKVQPAELEDSGVYFCASSPERPYNEQFFGPGTRLTVL.

V gene TRBV29-1 combines with J gene TRBJ2-1; D is possibly TRBD2 (6 bases). This CDR3 contains 13 residues. The V and J ends lost 0 bases and 14 bases respectively, with 17 bases between them. Germline V gene data show CDR1 as SQVTM and CDR2 as ANQGSEA. The CDR3 nucleotides are TGCAGCGTTGAAGATTTGGCGGGAAATACAAAGTTCTTC. It codes for CSVEDLAGNTKFF.

This clonotype has ten or more counts. The genes are TRBV4-1 and TRBJ2-3; no definite D call. Germline-derived CDR1 and CDR2 are MGHRA and YSYEKL. V lost 0 bases to trimming and J lost 2 bases, with 9 bases between them. The CDR3 is 15 amino acids. Here the CDR3 reads CASSQEGRFTDTQYF. CDR3 DNA sequence: TGCGCCAGCAGCCAAGAGGGCAGGTTCACAGATACGCAGTATTTT.

There are many counts of this clonotype. The rearrangement links TRBV29-1 to TRBJ2-1; a weak D match, TRBD2 (7 bases). Germline V gene data show CDR1 as SQVTM and CDR2 as ANQGSEA. This CDR3 comprises 13 residues. The V end was cut by 3 bases, the J end by 4 bases, with 10 bases between. CDR3 region: CSVDRGGYNEQFF. CDR3 nucleotide sequence: TGCAGCGTTGACAGGGGAGGGTACAATGAGCAGTTCTTC.

This clonotype was counted a few times. CDR3 nucleotide sequence: TGTGCCAGCAGCTTCCGGGACAGGGATAATTCACCCCTCCACTTT. Translation: CASSFRDRDNSPLHF. The V and J genes are TRBV5-6 and TRBJ1-6; 9 bases match TRBD1. Germline V gene sequence: CDR1 SGHDT, CDR2 YYEEEE. The CDR3 has 15 amino acids. The ends lost 2 bases at V and 5 bases at J; junction bases unmatched: 2.

This clonotype has a handful of counts. The gene calls are TRBV12-3 or TRBV12-4 and TRBJ2-5; D possibly corresponds to TRBD1 (6 bases). V lost 3 bases and J lost 7, with 15 bases in between. The CDR3 consists of 14 residues. The CDR3, as DNA: TGTGCCAGCAGTTTTGGGGGCGTAGGGGTGACCCAGTACTTC. Protein sequence: CASSFGGVGVTQYF.

The V call is TRBV5-1, the J call TRBJ2-1; D gene unclear. V dropped 4 bases and J dropped 5 bases, with 10 bases sitting between them. Germline lookup yields CDR1 SGHRS and CDR2 YFSETQ. This CDR3 is built from 13 residues. The CDR3 DNA sequence: TGCGCCAGCAGCCGCGCGCCCCACAATGAGCAGTTCTTC. It translates to CASSRAPHNEQFF.

The chain employs TRBV24-1 and TRBJ2-3; D may be TRBD2 (5 bases). V lost 9 bases and J lost 7, with 16 bases in between. In germline, CDR1 is KGHDR, CDR2 SFDVKD. The CDR3 contains 13 residues. The DNA for the CDR3 is TGTGCCACCGGGTTGGCGGGTGAGAATACGCAGTATTTT. It yields the protein CATGLAGENTQYF.

The gene calls are TRBV20-1 and TRBJ2-7; D is unclear. Germline V gene sequence: CDR1 DFQATT, CDR2 SNEGSKA (reference sequence). Trimming removed 2 bases from V and 0 bases from J, with 8 bases in between. This CDR3 contains 13 residues. The chain's CDR3 is CSARSIHSYEQYF. The CDR3 DNA is TGCAGTGCTAGATCTATTCACTCCTACGAGCAGTACTTC.

This clonotype has just a few counts. This sequence joins TRBV3-1 and TRBJ2-7, with D possibly being TRBD2 (6 bases). V lost 5 bases to trimming and J lost 2 bases, with 16 bases between them. CDR1 and CDR2 from the germline V gene are LGHDT and YNNKEL (reference sequence). CDR3 size: 15 residues. CDR3 sequence (DNA): TGTGCCAGCAGCTTCTCCTTTAGCGGAGCCTACGAGCAGTACTTC. Its translation is CASSFSFSGAYEQYF.

About this clonotype: A junction end diverges from the germline sequence, so it may reflect a read error. The chain has TRBV3-1 and TRBJ1-4; no clear D. This CDR3 has 9 residues. In germline, CDR1 is LGHDT, CDR2 YNNKEL (reference sequence). In DNA form, the CDR3 reads TGTGCCAGCAGCCAAGCAACGTCATTT. Its translation: CASSQATSF.

V and J are TRBV4-1 and TRBJ1-3; D is undetermined. V was trimmed by 4 bases and J by 0 bases, leaving 16 bases between them. Germline CDR1 is MGHRA and CDR2 is YSYEKL. The CDR3 is 17 residues long. The CDR3 nucleotides read TGCGCCAGCAGCCTCGAAGGAGGGTCCAGCTCTGGAAACACCATATATTTT. Protein sequence: CASSLEGGSSSGNTIYF.

This clonotype turned up a few times. The rearrangement uses TRBV14 and TRBJ2-7; TRBD2 agrees at 7 bases. There are 12 residues in the CDR3. With V trimmed by 7 bases and J by 9 bases, 9 bases remained unmatched. From germline, CDR1 is SGHDN and CDR2 FVKESK. This CDR3 is CASTPGRERQYF. CDR3 DNA: TGTGCCAGCACTCCGGGGAGGGAAAGGCAGTACTTC.

There are a few counts of this clonotype. The V gene is TRBV12-3 or TRBV12-4, the J gene TRBJ2-3; 9 nucleotides align to TRBD1. The CDR3 is 16 residues long. V shed 3 bases, J shed 6 bases, and the junction held 10 bases outside the gene matches. The CDR3 loop reads CASSLGGQGKGDTQYF. The CDR3 region has the DNA TGTGCCAGCAGTTTGGGAGGACAGGGGAAGGGGGATACGCAGTATTTT.

The chain couples TRBV12-3 or TRBV12-4 to TRBJ1-1; no clear D gene. Trimming stripped 7 bases from V and 7 bases from J, with 10 bases between. The CDR3 has 11 amino acids. The CDR3 loop is CASTTLYEAFF. CDR3 sequence (DNA): TGTGCCAGCACCACCCTGTATGAAGCTTTCTTT.

V is TRBV2 and J is TRBJ2-1; 14 bases map to TRBD2. CDR3 length equals 16 residues. Germline V lookup: CDR1 SNHLY, CDR2 FYNNEI. Trimming took 3 bases from V and 12 from J; bases not matched to a gene: 10. This CDR3 reads CASSDGGTSGGLVQFF. CDR3 sequence (DNA): TGTGCCAGCAGTGACGGCGGGACTAGCGGGGGTCTTGTGCAGTTCTTC. Combining the CDR3 with reference TRBV2 and TRBJ2-1 gives the whole variable domain EPEVTQTPSHQVTQMGQEVILRCVPISNHLYFYWYRQILGQKVEFLVSFYNNEISEKSEIFDDQFSVERPDGSNFTLKIRSTKLEDSAMYFCASSDGGTSGGLVQFFGPGTRLTVL.

This clonotype showed up just a few times. The V and J genes are TRBV18 and TRBJ2-1, with TRBD1 matching over 9 bases. Germline V gene sequence: CDR1 KGHSH, CDR2 LQKENI. V lost 1 base to trimming and J lost 4 bases; unmatched junction nucleotides: 8. This CDR3 comprises 17 residues. The CDR3 loop is CASSPRGWDRDYNEQFF. CDR3 coding DNA: TGTGCCAGCTCACCACGGGGTTGGGACAGGGATTACAATGAGCAGTTCTTC.

This sequence joins TRBV5-1 and TRBJ2-5; 10 bases are a match to TRBD1. Germline lookup yields CDR1 SGHRS and CDR2 YFSETQ. With V trimmed by 0 bases and J by 4 bases, 6 bases remained unmatched. CDR3 length: 16 residues. DNA of the CDR3: TGCGCCAGCAGCTTGGAGGGACAGGGGATTGTAGAGACCCAGTACTTC. This encodes CASSLEGQGIVETQYF.

The chain joins TRBV25-1 to TRBJ2-5; D is unclear. The CDR3 contains 14 residues. Trimming pared 1 base from V and 4 bases from J, leaving 10 bases between. Germline lookup yields CDR1 MGHDK and CDR2 SYGVNS. The CDR3 region has the DNA TGTGCCAGCAGTGAATGGCGGAAAGGAGAGACCCAGTACTTC. Protein product: CASSEWRKGETQYF. Full variable domain (rest looked up from reference TRBV25-1 and TRBJ2-5): EADIYQTPRYLVIGTGKKITLECSQTMGHDKMYWYQQDPGMELHLIHYSYGVNSTEKGDLSSESTVSRIRTEHFPLTLESARPSHTSQYLCASSEWRKGETQYFGPGTRLLVL.

This clonotype was detected only a few times. J is TRBJ2-2 and V is TRBV7-9; 7 nucleotides match TRBD2. The germline CDR1 and CDR2 sequences are SEHNR and FQNEAQ (reference sequence). Unmatched junction bases numbered 5, after V lost 0 bases and J lost 4 bases. The CDR3 runs to 16 residues. In DNA form, the CDR3 reads TGTGCCAGCAGCTTAGCCGGGACTACCTCCACCGGGGAGCTGTTTTTT. It is translated as CASSLAGTTSTGELFF. The whole variable domain, filled in from reference TRBV7-9 and TRBJ2-2, reads DTGVSQNPRHKITKRGQNVTFRCDPISEHNRLYWYRQTLGQGPEFLTYFQNEAQLEKSRLLSDRFSAERPKGSFSTLEIQRTEQGDSAMYLCASSLAGTTSTGELFFGEGSRLTVL.

This clonotype was detected only a few times. This chain connects TRBV20-1 to TRBJ2-2; TRBD2 matches 10 bases. The CDR3 extends over 18 amino acids. Germline loops: CDR1 DFQATT, CDR2 SNEGSKA (reference sequence). J was trimmed by 0 bases and V by 3 bases; bases with no gene match: 10. CDR3 in DNA: TGCAGTGCTAGCCCAAGTAGCGGGAGGTACCCGAACACCGGGGAGCTGTTTTTT. It specifies CSASPSSGRYPNTGELFF.